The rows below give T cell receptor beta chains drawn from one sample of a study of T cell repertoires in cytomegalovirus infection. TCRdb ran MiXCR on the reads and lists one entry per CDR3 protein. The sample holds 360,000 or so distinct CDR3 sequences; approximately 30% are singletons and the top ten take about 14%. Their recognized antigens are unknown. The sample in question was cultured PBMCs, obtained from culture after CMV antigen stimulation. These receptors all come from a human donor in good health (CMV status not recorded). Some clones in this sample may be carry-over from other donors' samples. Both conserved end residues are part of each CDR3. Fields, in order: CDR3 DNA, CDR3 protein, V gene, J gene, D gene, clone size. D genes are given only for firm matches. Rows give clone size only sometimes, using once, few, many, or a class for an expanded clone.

CDR3nt: TGTGCCAGCAGCCGCCAGGGGTCGAATGGCTACACCTTC
CDR3aa: CASSRQGSNGYTF
v_gene: TRBV7-2
j_gene: TRBJ1-2
d_gene: .
abundance: few

CDR3nt: TGTGCCAGCAGTTCTGACTCTGGACAGGTCGGCTACACCTTC
CDR3aa: CASSSDSGQVGYTF
v_gene: TRBV12-3/TRBV12-4
j_gene: TRBJ1-2
d_gene: TRBD1
abundance: few

CDR3nt: TGTGCCAGCAGCTTGGGACAGGCAAACACAGATACGCAGTATTTT
CDR3aa: CASSLGQANTDTQYF
v_gene: TRBV5-4
j_gene: TRBJ2-3
d_gene: .
abundance: .

CDR3nt: TGTGCCAGCAGTGTAATCGTTGGACTAGCGGGGCACTACGAGCAGTACTTC
CDR3aa: CASSVIVGLAGHYEQYF
v_gene: TRBV28
j_gene: TRBJ2-7
d_gene: TRBD2
abundance: .

CDR3nt: TGCGCCAGCAGCCCTTACTTTGACACTGAAGCTTTCTTT
CDR3aa: CASSPYFDTEAFF
v_gene: TRBV5-1
j_gene: TRBJ1-1
d_gene: .
abundance: .

CDR3nt: TGTGCCAGCACCTTTAGCGGGAGAGGTACCTACGAGCAGTACTTC
CDR3aa: CASTFSGRGTYEQYF
v_gene: TRBV6-2/TRBV6-3
j_gene: TRBJ2-7
d_gene: TRBD2
abundance: few

CDR3nt: TGTGCCAGCAGCTTCGGCCTAGCGGGAGGGTTAGAGACCCAGTACTTC
CDR3aa: CASSFGLAGGLETQYF
v_gene: TRBV7-2
j_gene: TRBJ2-5
d_gene: TRBD2
abundance: many

CDR3nt: TGTGCCAGCAGCCAGGGGCCGGCGGTTGGCTACACCTTC
CDR3aa: CASSQGPAVGYTF
v_gene: TRBV7-2
j_gene: TRBJ1-2
d_gene: .
abundance: few

CDR3nt: TGCGCCAGCAGCCAAGAAAGCCGACCTAACAATGAGCAGTTCTTC
CDR3aa: CASSQESRPNNEQFF
v_gene: TRBV4-3
j_gene: TRBJ2-1
d_gene: .
abundance: .

CDR3nt: TGTGCCAGCAGCTCCTCACAGGGGGCGAATCAGCCCCAGCATTTT
CDR3aa: CASSSSQGANQPQHF
v_gene: TRBV7-2
j_gene: TRBJ1-5
d_gene: TRBD1
abundance: many

CDR3nt: TGTGCCAGCACCATTGGGCCCGCTGATGAAAAACTGTTTTTT
CDR3aa: CASTIGPADEKLFF
v_gene: TRBV5-4
j_gene: TRBJ1-4
d_gene: .
abundance: few

CDR3nt: TGTGCCAGCAGCCCAGGACAGGGGGAGAGTCAGCCCCAGCATTTT
CDR3aa: CASSPGQGESQPQHF
v_gene: TRBV7-9
j_gene: TRBJ1-5
d_gene: TRBD1
abundance: .

CDR3nt: TGCGCCAGCAGCCAAGAGGGGACAGGCATAAATCAGCCCCAGCATTTT
CDR3aa: CASSQEGTGINQPQHF
v_gene: TRBV4-1
j_gene: TRBJ1-5
d_gene: TRBD1
abundance: .

CDR3nt: TGTGCCAGCAGTAACGAGGCTAGCGGCTCCTACGAGCAGTACTTC
CDR3aa: CASSNEASGSYEQYF
v_gene: TRBV6-2/TRBV6-3
j_gene: TRBJ2-7
d_gene: TRBD2
abundance: few

CDR3nt: TGTGCCAGCAGTTTAGAACAGAATCAGCCCCAGCATTTT
CDR3aa: CASSLEQNQPQHF
v_gene: TRBV12-3/TRBV12-4
j_gene: TRBJ1-5
d_gene: .
abundance: .

CDR3nt: TGTGCCAGCAGTTACATTGGACTAGCGGTTAACAATGAGCAGTTCTTC
CDR3aa: CASSYIGLAVNNEQFF
v_gene: TRBV6-2/TRBV6-3
j_gene: TRBJ2-1
d_gene: TRBD2
abundance: .

CDR3nt: TGCAGTGCTAGCGGACTAGCGGGAGGAACAGATACGCAGTATTTT
CDR3aa: CSASGLAGGTDTQYF
v_gene: TRBV20-1
j_gene: TRBJ2-3
d_gene: TRBD2
abundance: .

CDR3nt: TGTGCCAGCAAACGAGGAGGCTACGAGCAGTACTTC
CDR3aa: CASKRGGYEQYF
v_gene: TRBV2
j_gene: TRBJ2-7
d_gene: .
abundance: .

CDR3nt: TGTGCCAGCGGCCCTGGGGTTAGCAATCAGCCCCAGCATTTT
CDR3aa: CASGPGVSNQPQHF
v_gene: TRBV27
j_gene: TRBJ1-5
d_gene: .
abundance: .

CDR3nt: TGTGCCAGCAGCCCCGGACTAGCGGTGCCCGTCCAGTACTTC
CDR3aa: CASSPGLAVPVQYF
v_gene: TRBV7-2
j_gene: TRBJ2-7
d_gene: TRBD2
abundance: .

CDR3nt: TGTGCCAGCAGCTTGGAACTCGGCGATTCACCCCTCCACTTT
CDR3aa: CASSLELGDSPLHF
v_gene: TRBV7-9
j_gene: TRBJ1-6
d_gene: .
abundance: many

CDR3nt: TGTGCCAGCAGTTTGTGGCTCACCGGGGAGCTGTTTTTT
CDR3aa: CASSLWLTGELFF
v_gene: TRBV12-3/TRBV12-4
j_gene: TRBJ2-2
d_gene: .
abundance: .

CDR3nt: TGCAGCGTTCAGGGGCTGAGGAGCTCCTACGAGCAGTACTTC
CDR3aa: CSVQGLRSSYEQYF
v_gene: TRBV29-1
j_gene: TRBJ2-7
d_gene: .
abundance: .

CDR3nt: TGCAGTGCTAGAGACCGGGACTACCAGTTCTTC
CDR3aa: CSARDRDYQFF
v_gene: TRBV20-1
j_gene: TRBJ2-1
d_gene: TRBD2
abundance: .

CDR3nt: TGTGCCAGCAGCTTAAGTCTGACGGCAGCCGAGCAGTTCTTC
CDR3aa: CASSLSLTAAEQFF
v_gene: TRBV7-8
j_gene: TRBJ2-1
d_gene: .
abundance: .

CDR3nt: TGTGCCAGCAGTCTTCTAGCGGGAGGGTTCACAGATACGCAGTATTTT
CDR3aa: CASSLLAGGFTDTQYF
v_gene: TRBV7-8
j_gene: TRBJ2-3
d_gene: TRBD2
abundance: many

CDR3nt: TGTGCCAGCAGCGTGAACAGGGAGGGGAATGAAAAACTGTTTTTT
CDR3aa: CASSVNREGNEKLFF
v_gene: TRBV7-2
j_gene: TRBJ1-4
d_gene: .
abundance: few

CDR3nt: TGTGCCAGCAGTCGGACTAGCGGTACCTTCTCCTACAATGAGCAGTTCTTC
CDR3aa: CASSRTSGTFSYNEQFF
v_gene: TRBV6-5
j_gene: TRBJ2-1
d_gene: TRBD2
abundance: .

CDR3nt: TGTGCCAGCAGCTTAAGCTACGAGCAGTACTTC
CDR3aa: CASSLSYEQYF
v_gene: TRBV7-2
j_gene: TRBJ2-7
d_gene: .
abundance: medium-sized

CDR3nt: TGTGCCAGCAGCTTAGGTTTAGGGAAAAACTATGGCTACACCTTC
CDR3aa: CASSLGLGKNYGYTF
v_gene: TRBV11-2
j_gene: TRBJ1-2
d_gene: .
abundance: few

CDR3nt: TGTGCCAGCAGCCCGGGACTAGCGGTGTCAGATACGCAGTATTTT
CDR3aa: CASSPGLAVSDTQYF
v_gene: TRBV11-2
j_gene: TRBJ2-3
d_gene: TRBD2
abundance: .

CDR3nt: TGTGCCAGTAGTATCATGGGGACAGGGGGCACTCAGCCCCAGCATTTT
CDR3aa: CASSIMGTGGTQPQHF
v_gene: TRBV19
j_gene: TRBJ1-5
d_gene: TRBD1
abundance: .